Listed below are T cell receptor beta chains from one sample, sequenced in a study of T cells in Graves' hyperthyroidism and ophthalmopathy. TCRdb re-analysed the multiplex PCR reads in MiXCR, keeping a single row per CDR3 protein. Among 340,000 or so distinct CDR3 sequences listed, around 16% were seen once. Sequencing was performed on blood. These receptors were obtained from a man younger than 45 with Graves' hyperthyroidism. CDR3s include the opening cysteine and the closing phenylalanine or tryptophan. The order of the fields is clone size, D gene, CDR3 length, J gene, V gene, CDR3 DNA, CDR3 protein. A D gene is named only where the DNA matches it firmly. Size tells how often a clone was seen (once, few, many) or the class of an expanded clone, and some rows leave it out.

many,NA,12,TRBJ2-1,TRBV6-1,TGTGCCAGCAGTACATCAAAGAATGAGCAGTTCTTC,CASSTSKNEQFF
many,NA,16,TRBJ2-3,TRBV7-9,TGTGCCAGCAGCTACACTGGGGGGATTAAACGAGATACGCAGTATTTT,CASSYTGGIKRDTQYF
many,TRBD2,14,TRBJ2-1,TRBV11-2,TGTGCCAGCAGCCCCGGGACTAGCGGCCCAGGGCAGTTCTTC,CASSPGTSGPGQFF
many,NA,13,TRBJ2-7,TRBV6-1,TGTGCCAGCAGGGGCTTTGGGGCCTACGAGCAGTACTTC,CASRGFGAYEQYF
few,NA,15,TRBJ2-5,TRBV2,TGTGCCAGCAGTGAACTCGTGGGACCCCAAGAGACCCAGTACTTC,CASSELVGPQETQYF
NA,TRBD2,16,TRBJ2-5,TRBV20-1,TGCAGTGCTTCCGGGGCGGGAGAGGGGTACCAAGAGACCCAGTACTTC,CSASGAGEGYQETQYF
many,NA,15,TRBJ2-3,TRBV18,TGTGCCAGCTCACCACCACTTGACAGCACAGATACGCAGTATTTT,CASSPPLDSTDTQYF
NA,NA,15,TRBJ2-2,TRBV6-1,TGTGCCAGCACCAAGGGGGGAGCGAACACCGGGGAGCTGTTTTTT,CASTKGGANTGELFF
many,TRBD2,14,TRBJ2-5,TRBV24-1,TGTGCCACCTCCGTCCCAGCGGGAGGAGAGACCCAGTACTTC,CATSVPAGGETQYF
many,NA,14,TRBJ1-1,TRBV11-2,TGTGCCAGCAGGGCGTTGGGAGTTGGGGTAGAAGATTTCTTT,CASRALGVGVEDFF
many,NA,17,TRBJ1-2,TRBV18,TGTGCCAGCTCACCCTCCTCGACAGGACTAAATAACTATGGCTACACCTTC,CASSPSSTGLNNYGYTF
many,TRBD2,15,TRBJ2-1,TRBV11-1,TGTGCCAGCAGCCCAGGGACTAGCGTAATTAATGAGCAGTTCTTC,CASSPGTSVINEQFF
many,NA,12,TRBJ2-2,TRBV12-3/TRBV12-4,TGTGCCAGCAGCGCCGACACCGGGGAGCTGTTTTTT,CASSADTGELFF
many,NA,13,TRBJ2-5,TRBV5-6,TGTGCCAGCAGCTTGGGGGTTGGCGAGACCCAGTACTTC,CASSLGVGETQYF
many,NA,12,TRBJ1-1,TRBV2,TGTGCCAGCCTACGAAAGGGGAATGAAGCTTTCTTT,CASLRKGNEAFF
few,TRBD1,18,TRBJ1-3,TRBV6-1,TGTGCCAGCAGTCCCATTTTACCCGGGACAGGGACGGGAAACACCATATATTTT,CASSPILPGTGTGNTIYF
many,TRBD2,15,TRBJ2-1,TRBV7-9,TGTGCCAGCAGCTCGGGACTAGCGTTTTACAATGAGCAGTTCTTC,CASSSGLAFYNEQFF